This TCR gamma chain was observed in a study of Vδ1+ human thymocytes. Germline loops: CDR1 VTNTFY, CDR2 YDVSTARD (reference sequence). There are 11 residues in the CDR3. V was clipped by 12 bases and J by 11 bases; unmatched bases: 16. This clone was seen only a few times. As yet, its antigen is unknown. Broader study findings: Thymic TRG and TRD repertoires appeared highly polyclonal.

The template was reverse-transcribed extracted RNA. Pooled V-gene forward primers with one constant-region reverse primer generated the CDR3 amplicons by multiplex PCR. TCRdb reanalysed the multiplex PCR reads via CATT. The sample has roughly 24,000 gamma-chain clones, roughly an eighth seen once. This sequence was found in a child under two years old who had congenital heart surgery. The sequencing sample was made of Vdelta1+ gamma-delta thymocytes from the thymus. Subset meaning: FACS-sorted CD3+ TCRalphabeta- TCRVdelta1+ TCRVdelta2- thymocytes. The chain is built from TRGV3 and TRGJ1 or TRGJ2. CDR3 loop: CAAAVEGEKLF. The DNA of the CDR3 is TGTGCCGCCGCGGTCGAGGGTGAGAAACTCTTT.